Detailed here is one T cell receptor (beta chain). Antigen unknown. Libraries of TRB cDNA were made by 5' RACE and carried UMIs. TCRdb reprocessed the 5' RACE reads and keeps a single row for each CDR3 protein, giving no DNA. In total, the table holds some 130,000 distinct CDR3 sequences. This sample was included in a study of CXCR3-negative and CXCR3-positive naive CD8 T cells. Study background: Each library gave roughly 1.5 +/- 0.3 million of roughly 140 million TRB reads.

Regarding the study as a whole: Naive subsets had comparable surface CD5, so TRB CDR3 properties gauged TCR strength. Fresh PBMCs were used in most assays, and CXCR3 expression partially decreased after cryopreservation.

The source is a human donor in good health. Some clones in this sample may be carry-over from other donors' samples. The sequencing sample was made of naive CXCR3- CD8+ T cells from blood. Subset given: CD45RO-CCR7+CD27+CD95- naive CD8+ T cells lacking CXCR3 (TNR3-).

The CDR3 sequence: CASSPPPGTSGRNEQFF. The V gene is TRBV7-3, the J gene TRBJ2-1; no DNA is available, so the TRBD2 call from TCRdb remains unchecked. From germline, CDR1 is SGHTA and CDR2 FQGTGA. The CDR3 has 17 residues.